This entry concerns a single T cell receptor (beta chain). The data stem from a study of blood T cell repertoires in COVID-19. As for the study in general: From the United States, Italy and Spain came samples of acute and convalescent COVID-19. PBMCs, B-cell-depleted T cells, or T cells provided the cDNA or gDNA that made up the material.

Produced via immunoSEQ multiplex PCR; TCRdb's table is partial and in-frame only. The sample contains approximately 260,000 clones, about 91% of which appear only once. With 5 bases removed from V and 5 bases from J, the gap between germline ends came to 10 bases. The CDR3 contains 13 residues. This TCR was sampled from a woman aged 35 to 49 with acute COVID-19. The chain recombines TRBV12-3 or TRBV12-4 with TRBJ1-5; D is uncertain. Sequencing was performed on PBMCs or T cells enriched from blood (not recorded which). This CDR3 is CASSPRPDQPQHF. The CDR3 DNA is TGTGCCAGCAGTCCCCGCCCGGATCAGCCCCAGCATTTT.